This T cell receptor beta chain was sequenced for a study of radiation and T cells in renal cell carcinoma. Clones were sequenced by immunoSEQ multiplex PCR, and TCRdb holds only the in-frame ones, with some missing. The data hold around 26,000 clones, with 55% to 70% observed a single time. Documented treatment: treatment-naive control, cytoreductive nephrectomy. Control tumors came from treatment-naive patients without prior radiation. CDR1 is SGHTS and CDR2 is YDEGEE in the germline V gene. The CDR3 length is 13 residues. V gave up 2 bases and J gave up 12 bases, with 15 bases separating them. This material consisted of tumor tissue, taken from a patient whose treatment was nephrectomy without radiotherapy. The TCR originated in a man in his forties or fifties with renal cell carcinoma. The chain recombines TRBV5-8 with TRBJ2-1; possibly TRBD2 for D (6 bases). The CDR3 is CASSFKEVGGQFF. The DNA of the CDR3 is TGTGCCAGCAGCTTTAAGGAAGTCGGGGGGCAGTTCTTC.